This TCR beta chain was sequenced during a study of blood T cells in healthy people across ages. Notes on the study in general: Since the PBMCs were unsorted, naive and antigen-experienced cells could not be conclusively compared.

Concerning this clonotype: Its specificity is not known. A read error may account for a junction end that differs from germline.

This CDR3 comprises 17 residues. Germline CDR1 and CDR2: LGHNA and YNFKEQ. Using a J-beta primer mix together with a sample-barcoded 5' primer, a second PCR was run for about 6 to 12 cycles. Tagging of each cDNA molecule was performed by a template-switch adaptor with 12 random nucleotides. In TCRdb, the 5' RACE reads were re-called with MiXCR into one record per CDR3 protein. The sample holds roughly 560,000 distinct CDR3 sequences, 24% seen once. The same specimen was also included in a second study, on T cells of mothers and their children. That work contributes: The study obtained over 8 million TCR beta CDR3 reads per mother and around 3 million per child. No clones detected were persistent microchimeric T cell clones.

The material sequenced was blood. The receptor comes from a boy younger than 18 in good health. V usage is TRBV4-2 and J usage is TRBJ2-3, with 11 bases matching TRBD2. The CDR3 region is CASSQVLGLAGTDTQYF. DNA of the CDR3: TGCGCCAGCAGCCAAGTATTGGGACTAGCGGGCACAGATACGCAGTATTTT.